Below, one T cell receptor beta chain is given with its context. The record originates from a study of blood T cell repertoires in COVID-19. How the authors handled the data: Estimation of nucleated cell counts was performed using reference gene primer amplification. Generated by immunoSEQ multiplex PCR, the TCRdb table keeps only in-frame clones and is missing some. Clonal size and the V and J genes are those of that table, whereas D and trimming came from the DNA. The table lists about 330,000 clones, roughly 90% of them singletons, with approximately 18% in the top ten. Participants' own reports of clinical history determined their cohort assignment. Before being deemed recovered, Cohort 3 donors had two negative PCRs, clearance, or symptom resolution. The material sequenced was PBMCs or T cells enriched from blood (not recorded which). The TCR comes from a woman aged 25-40 years who had recovered from COVID-19.

The CDR3 reads CASSFRAVTSTDTQYF. The CDR3 bases are TGTGCCAGCAGTTTCAGGGCCGTCACTAGCACAGATACGCAGTATTTT. The chain is built from TRBV28 and TRBJ2-3, with D possibly matching TRBD1 (5 bases). Looked up from germline, CDR1 is MDHEN and CDR2 is SYDVKM. The CDR3 totals 16 residues. Trimming took 3 bases from V and 0 from J, leaving 13 bases between them.